This note documents a single T cell receptor (beta chain) sequence. Its specificity is not known. The source of the sample is a study of cytomegalovirus exposure and HLA in healthy donors. Overall study results and limits: In an earlier analysis, in under 700 donors, most V segments appeared productive either ~90% or ~30% of the time. Later analysis identified several of the most significant clusters that appeared linked to common viral pathogens. The study flagged fewer than 200 TCR beta chains as cytomegalovirus-associated.

Trimming at V came to 5 bases and at J to 1 base, leaving 7 bases not matched to a gene. The length of the CDR3 is 16 residues. Germline CDR1 and CDR2: SGDLS and YYNGEE. The PCR had 60 Vbeta and 13 Jbeta primers. The repertoire was sequenced with immunoSEQ multiplex PCR; TCRdb's copy has only in-frame clones and lacks some. Altogether fewer than 250,000 clones are present, 60% to 80% being singletons, with the ten largest covering less than 2%. The chain couples TRBV9 to TRBJ1-3, with TRBD1 identical over 9 bases. The sequence was collected from a male donor in good health and CMV-seronegative. The sequenced sample consisted of PBMCs. The DNA of the CDR3 is TGTGCCAGCAGTCCCGGGACAGGGTCTTCTGGAAACACCATATATTTT. As protein: CASSPGTGSSGNTIYF.